The 10 T cell receptor beta chains listed next were all sequenced from one sample in a study of cytomegalovirus exposure and HLA in healthy donors. It was with 60 Vbeta and 13 Jbeta primers that the PCR ran. The repertoire was sequenced with immunoSEQ multiplex PCR; TCRdb's copy has only in-frame clones and lacks some. Among 220,000 or so clones listed, approximately 82% were seen once. Sequenced sample: PBMCs. These receptors were collected from a male donor in good health and CMV-seronegative.

This chain connects TRBV27 to TRBJ2-3; TRBD2 might be the D (5 bases). The CDR3 sequence is 14 residues long. V lost 4 bases and J 4 bases, leaving 12 bases between the germline ends. CDR1 is MNHEY, CDR2 SMNVEV, per germline (reference sequence). CDR3 DNA sequence: TGTGCCAGCAGTTCTCTGGGAGTCCCAGATACGCAGTATTTT. The encoded protein is CASSSLGVPDTQYF.

This clone was seen just once. This CDR3 reads CASSPQVYEQYF. CDR3 DNA sequence: TGTGCCAGCAGCCCACAGGTTTACGAGCAGTACTTC. This chain joins TRBV7-2 and TRBJ2-7; a weak D match, TRBD1 (5 bases). This CDR3 spans 12 amino acids. Germline V gives CDR1 SGHTA, CDR2 FQGNSA. V lost 5 bases and J lost 4, with 9 bases in between.

V usage is TRBV5-4 and J usage is TRBJ1-2; D not resolved. V was shortened by 3 bases and J by 3 bases, with 12 bases between the two germline ends. This CDR3 spans 14 amino acids. Germline V gives CDR1 SGHNT, CDR2 YYREEE (reference sequence). The CDR3 DNA sequence: TGTGCCAGCAGCTGGGCCTCGGGAGACTATGGCTACACCTTC. Its protein is CASSWASGDYGYTF.

V gene TRBV5-4 combines with J gene TRBJ1-1; 9 nucleotides line up with TRBD1. CDR1 and CDR2 (germline): SGHNT, YYREEE (reference sequence). Trimming at V came to 5 bases and at J to 3 bases, leaving 5 bases not matched to a gene. The CDR3 has 14 residues. The DNA of the CDR3 is TGTGCCAGCAGACGGACAGGGGAAGACACTGAAGCTTTCTTT. It translates to CASRRTGEDTEAFF.

This chain links TRBV7-6 with TRBJ2-2, with unresolved D. V dropped 2 bases and J dropped 5 bases, with 12 bases sitting between them. CDR1 and CDR2 (germline): SGHVS, FNYEAQ. The CDR3 sequence is 15 residues long. The CDR3 region is CASSLRTERTGELFF. The CDR3 DNA reads as TGTGCCAGCAGCTTACGCACAGAGAGAACCGGGGAGCTGTTTTTT.

The CDR3 protein is CASRGVQETQYF. CDR3 coding DNA: TGTGCCTCCAGGGGGGTCCAAGAGACCCAGTACTTC. The chain links TRBV6-1 to TRBJ2-5, with a weak D call TRBD1 (7 bases). This CDR3 has 12 amino acids. V was clipped by 11 bases and J by 1 base, with 11 bases between them. The V gene's germline CDR1 is MNHNS and CDR2 SASEGT.

The chain employs TRBV5-6 and TRBJ2-7; D possibly corresponds to TRBD2 (5 bases). V dropped 2 bases and J dropped 1 base, with 7 bases sitting between them. CDR3 length: 13 residues. Per the germline V gene, CDR1 is SGHDT and CDR2 is YYEEEE. CDR3 DNA: TGTGCCAGCAGCTTAGGGAGATCCTACGAGCAGTACTTC. The encoded protein is CASSLGRSYEQYF.

The chain employs TRBV7-2 and TRBJ2-3; TRBD1 agrees at 12 bases. The V gene's germline CDR1 is SGHTA and CDR2 FQGNSA. There are 17 residues in the CDR3. The V segment lost 3 bases and the J segment 1 base; nucleotides outside the gene matches: 5. CDR3 bases: TGTGCCAGCAGCTTCGGGACAGGGGGCGCGGGCACAGATACGCAGTATTTT. This gives the protein CASSFGTGGAGTDTQYF.

The chain has TRBV7-6 and TRBJ2-5, with D maybe TRBD2 (6 bases). Germline CDR1 SGHVS, CDR2 FNYEAQ. Trimming cost V 0 bases and J 4 bases, with 12 bases left between them. This CDR3 has 15 amino acids. DNA of the CDR3: TGTGCCAGCAGCTTAGCGGGCGGGGCCCGAGAGACCCAGTACTTC. The encoded protein is CASSLAGGARETQYF.

This clone has only a few counts. The gene calls are TRBV18 and TRBJ2-7; maybe TRBD2 (6 bases). V was trimmed by 2 bases and J by 4 bases, leaving 18 bases between them. Per germline, CDR1 KGHSH and CDR2 LQKENI. The CDR3 is made up of 16 amino acids. CDR3 region: CASSPYPPGLVYEQYF. In nucleotides, the CDR3 is TGTGCCAGCTCACCATACCCCCCGGGACTCGTATACGAGCAGTACTTC.